These 23 T cell receptor beta chains were all obtained from the same sample, sequenced in a study of type 1 regulatory T cells. Antigen specificity for these receptors is unknown. TCRdb re-derived calls from the reads in MiXCR, one entry per CDR3 protein. The sample records 55,000 to 65,000 distinct CDR3 sequences, 55% to 65% being singletons. Sequencing was performed on cultured non-Tr1 T cells, either the whole culture or a sorted T cell fraction (not recorded which). Receptor source: a human donor in good health.

The rearrangement joins TRBV10-1 to TRBJ2-3, with D maybe TRBD2 (6 bases). Trimming stripped 4 bases from V and 11 bases from J, with 16 bases between. Germline CDR1 and CDR2: WNHNN and SYGVQD (reference sequence). This CDR3 is 13 amino acids long. The CDR3 coding sequence is TGCGCCAGCAGTGCTGGGACTGGGGAAAAGCAGTATTTT. It codes for CASSAGTGEKQYF.

The rearrangement links TRBV6-1 to TRBJ1-5, with 7 bases aligning to TRBD1. The CDR3 contains 14 residues. Trimming at V came to 8 bases and at J to 6 bases, leaving 10 bases not matched to a gene. The germline CDR1 and CDR2 sequences are MNHNS and SASEGT. The CDR3 bases are TGTGCCAGCCAGCTACAGGGGCCGGGTCAGCCCCAGCATTTT. Protein: CASQLQGPGQPQHF.

The genes are TRBV7-9 and TRBJ1-6; D perhaps matches TRBD1 (6 bases). This CDR3 comprises 15 residues. Trimming shortened V by 1 base and J by 7 bases, and 11 bases separated the two germline ends. CDR1 and CDR2 (germline): SEHNR, FQNEAQ (reference sequence). The CDR3: CASSLVGGGNSPLHF. CDR3 nucleotide sequence: TGTGCCAGCAGCTTAGTGGGAGGGGGAAATTCACCCCTCCACTTT.

The gene calls are TRBV9 and TRBJ1-6, with D tentatively TRBD1 (5 bases). V lost 4 bases to trimming and J lost 10 bases, with 18 bases between them. This CDR3 is 15 amino acids long. The germline gives CDR1 SGDLS, CDR2 YYNGEE. CDR3 nucleotides: TGTGCCAGCAGCCCCGAGGGCAGGGTAGGGTCACCCCTCCACTTT. This gives the protein CASSPEGRVGSPLHF.

The CDR3: CASSIGDSFNQPQHF. Written as DNA, the CDR3 is TGTGCCAGTAGTATAGGGGACAGCTTCAATCAGCCCCAGCATTTT. The chain recombines TRBV19 with TRBJ1-5; 7 bases are a match to TRBD1. CDR1 is LNHDA and CDR2 is SQIVND in the germline V gene (reference sequence). The CDR3 is 15 residues long. V shed 1 base, J shed 3 bases, and the junction held 3 bases outside the gene matches.

This clonotype is a singleton in its sample. The J gene is TRBJ1-4, the V gene TRBV5-1, with D possibly matching TRBD1 (6 bases). The CDR3 has 15 amino acids. The V gene's germline CDR1 is SGHRS and CDR2 YFSETQ. V lost 1 base and J 6 bases, leaving 13 bases between the germline ends. This CDR3 is CASSLNWGAYEKLFF. CDR3 bases: TGCGCCAGCAGCTTGAATTGGGGGGCATATGAAAAACTGTTTTTT.

The rearrangement joins TRBV6-1 to TRBJ2-7; no clear D gene. Between the trimmed V and J ends, which lost 4 bases and 7 bases, there was a span of 11 bases. The CDR3 spans 12 residues. Germline V lookup: CDR1 MNHNS, CDR2 SASEGT. The DNA of the CDR3 is TGTGCCAGCAGTGCTCCAGCGTGGGAGCAGTACTTC. Encoded protein: CASSAPAWEQYF.

This clonotype was picked up a small number of times. The chain uses TRBV5-1 and TRBJ2-7; 11 nucleotides align to TRBD2. Germline V gene lookup returns CDR1 SGHRS and CDR2 YFSETQ. The CDR3 loop spans 16 amino acids. The ends lost 3 bases at V and 2 bases at J; junction bases unmatched: 7. This CDR3 is CASSWATSGTTYEQYF. For the CDR3, the DNA is TGCGCCAGCAGCTGGGCGACTAGCGGGACGACCTACGAGCAGTACTTC.

The V and J genes are TRBV28 and TRBJ1-1; D is ambiguous. V dropped 7 bases and J dropped 1 base, with 10 bases sitting between them. Germline CDR1 reads MDHEN; CDR2 reads SYDVKM. The CDR3 sequence is 13 residues long. CDR3 in amino acids: CASTLLGNTEAFF. The DNA of the CDR3 is TGTGCCAGCACCTTGCTAGGGAACACTGAAGCTTTCTTT.

The chain joins TRBV15 to TRBJ1-4, with a weak D call TRBD1 (5 bases). There are 16 residues in the CDR3. V lost 0 bases and J lost 7, with 15 bases in between. Germline CDR1 and CDR2: LNHNV and YYDKDF (reference sequence). CDR3 sequence: CATSRDTRGGSEKLFF. For the CDR3, the DNA is TGTGCCACCAGCAGAGATACGAGGGGTGGGAGTGAAAAACTGTTTTTT.

Only a few counts were recorded for this clonotype. This sequence joins TRBV20-1 and TRBJ2-7; 9 positions match TRBD2. V gave up 4 bases and J gave up 5 bases; unmatched junction bases: 9. CDR1 and CDR2 (germline): DFQATT, SNEGSKA (reference sequence). The CDR3 contains 14 residues. The CDR3 DNA reads as TGCAGTGCTACCCTAGCGGGAATCGGCCACGAGCAGTACTTC. It specifies CSATLAGIGHEQYF.

V is TRBV2 and J is TRBJ2-5; no firm D call. V dropped 0 bases and J dropped 5 bases, with 10 bases sitting between them. This CDR3 spans 14 amino acids. Germline CDR1 reads SNHLY; CDR2 reads FYNNEI. The CDR3: CASSEALPDETQYF. The DNA for the CDR3 is TGTGCCAGCAGTGAAGCCCTACCAGATGAGACCCAGTACTTC. Combining the CDR3 with reference TRBV2 and TRBJ2-5 gives the whole variable domain EPEVTQTPSHQVTQMGQEVILRCVPISNHLYFYWYRQILGQKVEFLVSFYNNEISEKSEIFDDQFSVERPDGSNFTLKIRSTKLEDSAMYFCASSEALPDETQYFGPGTRLLVL.

The chain employs TRBV7-9 and TRBJ2-3; D may be TRBD1 or TRBD2 (5 bases each). CDR1 is SEHNR, CDR2 FQNEAQ, per germline (reference sequence). This CDR3 spans 15 amino acids. V was cut by 5 bases and J by 4 bases, with 16 bases left in between. The CDR3 region is CASSQKRDPPDTQYF. The DNA of the CDR3 is TGTGCCAGCAGCCAAAAGAGGGACCCGCCAGATACGCAGTATTTT. Variable domain in full (rest from reference TRBV7-9 and TRBJ2-3): DTGVSQNPRHKITKRGQNVTFRCDPISEHNRLYWYRQTLGQGPEFLTYFQNEAQLEKSRLLSDRFSAERPKGSFSTLEIQRTEQGDSAMYLCASSQKRDPPDTQYFGPGTRLTVL.

V and J are TRBV20-1 and TRBJ1-6, with no clear D. The V end lost 1 base, the J end lost 7 bases, and 20 bases lay between the germline ends. In germline, CDR1 is DFQATT, CDR2 SNEGSKA (reference sequence). The CDR3 totals 17 residues. Here the CDR3 reads CSARGTGVNLGNSPLHF. DNA of the CDR3: TGCAGTGCTAGAGGGACGGGAGTAAACCTGGGGAATTCACCCCTCCACTTT.

J is TRBJ2-7 and V is TRBV10-3; possible D gene TRBD1, 7 bases. Deletions cut 4 bases from V and 2 bases from J, with 15 bases between. Germline values: CDR1 ENHRY, CDR2 SYGVKD. CDR3 length: 15 amino acids. CDR3 in DNA: TGTGCCATCAGTGTAGGGCAGGGGGGTCCCTACGAGCAGTACTTC. It yields the protein CAISVGQGGPYEQYF.

This clonotype was picked up one time. The V gene is TRBV19, the J gene TRBJ2-5; a weak D match, TRBD1 (5 bases). Trimming took off 7 bases at V and 0 bases at J, with 12 bases between the two ends. The germline V gene encodes CDR1 LNHDA and CDR2 SQIVND (reference sequence). The CDR3 consists of 14 residues. The CDR3 DNA follows: TGTGCCAGTAAGGTGGCAGGGTACCAAGAGACCCAGTACTTC. This codes for CASKVAGYQETQYF.

The J gene is TRBJ2-2, the V gene TRBV3-1; D not resolved. The CDR3 totals 14 residues. Trimming shortened V by 0 bases and J by 4 bases, and 6 bases separated the two germline ends. The V gene's germline CDR1 is LGHDT and CDR2 YNNKEL (reference sequence). CDR3: CASSQDYGTGELFF. CDR3 in DNA: TGTGCCAGCAGCCAAGATTATGGCACCGGGGAGCTGTTTTTT.

The rearrangement links TRBV30 to TRBJ2-2; tentative D call: TRBD2 (5 bases). The CDR3 sequence is 16 residues long. V was shortened by 4 bases and J by 3 bases, with 18 bases between the two germline ends. Germline values: CDR1 GTSNPN, CDR2 SVGIG (reference sequence). The DNA of the CDR3 is TGTGCCTGGACTCTCGGAGGCCAGCATCACACCGGGGAGCTGTTTTTT. As protein: CAWTLGGQHHTGELFF.

This CDR3 reads CASSPYLGSPLHF. The CDR3 DNA is TGCGCCAGCAGCCCGTACCTAGGCTCACCCCTCCACTTT. The rearrangement uses TRBV4-1 and TRBJ1-6; D gene uncertain. The germline gives CDR1 MGHRA, CDR2 YSYEKL. This CDR3 has 13 amino acids. Between the trimmed V and J ends, which lost 4 bases and 10 bases, there was a span of 11 bases.

The rearrangement links TRBV20-1 to TRBJ2-7; D is unresolved. There are 12 residues in the CDR3. V gave up 6 bases and J gave up 2 bases, with 11 bases separating them. Per germline, CDR1 DFQATT and CDR2 SNEGSKA (reference sequence). The CDR3 nucleotides are TGCAGTGCAGGGCCCCAGGCCTACGAGCAGTACTTC. Its translation is CSAGPQAYEQYF.

This clonotype was observed once. V and J are TRBV7-8 and TRBJ1-1; D remains unclear. The CDR3 is made up of 15 amino acids. V was pared by 1 base and J by 0 bases, with 9 bases between. The germline CDR1 and CDR2 sequences are SGHVS and FQNEAQ. DNA of the CDR3: TGTGCCAGCAGCTTAGGTCTCAGGATGAACACTGAAGCTTTCTTT. This encodes CASSLGLRMNTEAFF.

This clonotype has more than one count but fewer than ten. V and J are TRBV7-2 and TRBJ2-7; 10 bases align to TRBD2. CDR1 SGHTA and CDR2 FQGNSA come from the germline V gene. The CDR3 length is 15 residues. The V gene end was trimmed by 2 bases and the J gene end by 6 bases; junction bases not matched to a gene: 7. CDR3 DNA: TGTGCCAGCAGCTTAAAAGCGGGAGGGATCCGCGAGCAGTACTTC. This translates into CASSLKAGGIREQYF.

A few counts support this clonotype. The genes are TRBV4-3 and TRBJ2-3; unclear D gene. Germline lookup yields CDR1 LGHNA and CDR2 YSLEER. V lost 0 bases and J lost 4, with 11 bases in between. There are 15 residues in the CDR3. CDR3 amino acids: CASSQETPVADTQYF. CDR3 sequence (DNA): TGCGCCAGCAGCCAAGAGACACCCGTCGCAGATACGCAGTATTTT.